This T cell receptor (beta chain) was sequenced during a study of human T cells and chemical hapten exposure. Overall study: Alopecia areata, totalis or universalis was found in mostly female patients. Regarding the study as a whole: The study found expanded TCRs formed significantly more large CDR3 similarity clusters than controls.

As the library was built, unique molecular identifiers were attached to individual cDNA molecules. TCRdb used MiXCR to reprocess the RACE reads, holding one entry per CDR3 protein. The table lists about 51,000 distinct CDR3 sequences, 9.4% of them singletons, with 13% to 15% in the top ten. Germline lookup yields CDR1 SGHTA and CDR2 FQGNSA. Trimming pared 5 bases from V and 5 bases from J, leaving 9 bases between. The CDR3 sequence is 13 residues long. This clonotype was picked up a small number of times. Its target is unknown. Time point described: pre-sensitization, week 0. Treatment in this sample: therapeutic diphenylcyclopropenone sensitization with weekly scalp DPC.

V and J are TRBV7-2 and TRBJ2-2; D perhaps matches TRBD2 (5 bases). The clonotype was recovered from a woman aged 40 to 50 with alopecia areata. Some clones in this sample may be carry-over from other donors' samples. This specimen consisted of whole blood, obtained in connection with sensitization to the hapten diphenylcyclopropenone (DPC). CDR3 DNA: TGTGCCAGCAGCGCGGACTTAACCGGGGAGCTGTTTTTT. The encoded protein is CASSADLTGELFF.